The clone carrying this T cell receptor (beta chain) has just one count. Its specificity is unknown. When sampled, the donors appeared nominally healthy, though they likely had unrecorded immune exposures. In the PCR, 60 Vbeta and 13 Jbeta primers were used. Assay: immunoSEQ multiplex PCR; the TCRdb copy retains only in-frame clones and omits some. Here the sample spans more than 130,000 clones, around three quarters being singletons. The CDR3 covers 14 residues. CDR1 and CDR2 from the germline V gene are SNHLY and FYNNEI. Trimming took 0 bases from V and 7 from J, leaving 9 bases between them. The data stem from a study of cytomegalovirus exposure and HLA in healthy donors. The study's findings and limits: A later analysis associated some 16,000 TCR beta sequences with HLA alleles at a 0.05 false discovery rate.

Sequences were obtained from PBMCs. This TCR was sampled from a man aged 25-40 years in good health and CMV-seronegative. The chain recombines TRBV2 with TRBJ2-2, with D perhaps TRBD1 (5 bases). The CDR3 DNA reads TGTGCCAGCAGTGAAGCGGGGCCCGTCGGGGAGCTGTTTTTT. It specifies CASSEAGPVGELFF.